This TCR beta chain emerged from a study of OX40 agonist ivuxolimab in advanced cancers. Turning to the study itself: The study enrolled dose-escalation patients with hepatocellular carcinoma, melanoma, renal cell or head and neck cancer. Patients achieving partial responses numbered three: one hepatocellular carcinoma case and two cutaneous melanoma cases. Study results and caveats: Clonal expansion from baseline to week 6 occurred in both CD4+ and CD8+ T cells. CD8+ T cells were the subset that, on average, had more expanded clones than CD4+.

With regard to this clone: Its antigen is not known.

The repertoire was sequenced with immunoSEQ multiplex PCR; TCRdb's copy has only in-frame clones and lacks some. Of roughly 19,000 clones listed, roughly 80% are singletons. Trimming stripped 5 bases from V and 2 bases from J, with 15 bases between. Germline assignment: CDR1 MDHEN and CDR2 SYDVKM. This CDR3 comprises 15 residues. The chain carries TRBV28 and TRBJ2-5; D possibly corresponds to TRBD1 (6 bases). The sequence was obtained from an adult with an advanced solid tumor such as melanoma, head and neck, liver or kidney cancer. Sequences were derived from CD4+ or CD8+ T cells sorted from blood, sampled in a trial of the OX40 agonist ivuxolimab. This CDR3 is CASSIGTRLQETQYF. In DNA, the CDR3 is TGTGCCAGCAGTATCGGGACACGGCTACAAGAGACCCAGTACTTC.